A selection of T cell receptor beta chains follows, all from one sample in a study of blood T cell repertoires in COVID-19. Clones were read by immunoSEQ multiplex PCR, and TCRdb kept only the in-frame ones, dropping some. The top ten clones hold 2.5% to 3% of a sample with 210,000 or so clones, more than 70% of them seen once. The sample comprised peripheral blood. The receptors here all came from a woman older than 75 with active or convalescent COVID-19. The CDR3 runs from the conserved cysteine through the conserved F or W. D genes are given only for firm matches. Clone size is shown for a subset of rows, as once, few, many or a class of expanded clone.

clone_size j_call v_call d_call cdr3_nt cdr3_aa
. TRBJ2-5 TRBV15 . TGTGCCACTACTGGAGGTTTAGGTACGGAGACCCAGTACTTC CATTGGLGTETQYF
. TRBJ2-7 TRBV3-1/TRBV3-2 TRBD1 TGTGCCAGCAGCTGGGGACAGGGGAACGAGCAGTACTTC CASSWGQGNEQYF
. TRBJ2-4 TRBV7-2 . TGTGCCAGCAGCTTCCAAACAGGCCCAAACATTCAGTACTTC CASSFQTGPNIQYF
. TRBJ1-2 TRBV19 TRBD1 TGTGCCAGTAGTCGAGACAGGGGGCTAGGATATGGCTACACCTTC CASSRDRGLGYGYTF
. TRBJ1-1 TRBV5-1 . TGCGCCAGCAGCTTGGCTCAGGGCTTTGACCACACTGAAGCTTTCTTT CASSLAQGFDHTEAFF
. TRBJ1-1 TRBV29-1 . TGCAGCGCTGGACGGGGGACGAACACTGAAGCTTTCTTT CSAGRGTNTEAFF
. TRBJ2-3 TRBV29-1 TRBD1 TGCAGCGTTGAAGATGTGCAGGGGGAGAGCACAGATACGCAGTATTTT CSVEDVQGESTDTQYF
. TRBJ2-7 TRBV11-2 TRBD1 TGTGCCAGCAGCGGACAGGGGAGCTCCTACGAGCAGTACTTC CASSGQGSSYEQYF
. TRBJ2-2 TRBV3-1/TRBV3-2 . TGTGCCAGCAGCCAGCAGACAGGCCCTAACACCGGGGAGCTGTTTTTT CASSQQTGPNTGELFF
few TRBJ1-6 TRBV9 . TGTGCCAGCAGCGTACAGGGTCTCGACTCCTATAATTCACCCCTCCACTTT CASSVQGLDSYNSPLHF
. TRBJ2-7 TRBV6-6 . TGTGCCAGCAGTTACCCCGCTACCTACGAGCAGTACTTC CASSYPATYEQYF
. TRBJ1-2 TRBV19 TRBD1 TGTGCCAGTAGCTTCAGGACAGGGTGGATAAATGGCTACACCTTC CASSFRTGWINGYTF
. TRBJ1-3 TRBV7-2 TRBD1 TGTGCCAGCAGCTTTACAGGGGACTCTGGAAACACCATATATTTT CASSFTGDSGNTIYF
. TRBJ2-3 TRBV7-2 TRBD1 TGTGCCAGCAGCTCCCTGGGACAGGGGGCTTCGGATACGCAGTATTTT CASSSLGQGASDTQYF
. TRBJ2-5 TRBV5-1 . TGCGCCAGCAGCTTGGCCAAGAGGGTTGGGGTGGAGACCCAGTACTTC CASSLAKRVGVETQYF
. TRBJ2-3 TRBV27 TRBD2 TGTGCCAGCCGGCGGGGGGGCATCGAAGATACGCAGTATTTT CASRRGGIEDTQYF
few TRBJ2-2 TRBV19 TRBD1 TGTGCCAGTAGTAGACAGGGTGGCACCGGGGAGCTGTTTTTT CASSRQGGTGELFF
. TRBJ1-5 TRBV7-8 TRBD1 TGTGCCAGCAGCTGGACAGGGGATGATCAGCCCCAGCATTTT CASSWTGDDQPQHF
few TRBJ2-2 TRBV6-5 TRBD1 TGTGCCAGCAGGGGACAGGGTGAGATCGGGGAGCTGTTTTTT CASRGQGEIGELFF
. TRBJ2-7 TRBV2 TRBD1 TGTGCCAGCACCCCCCGACAGGGGGGATACGAGCAGTACTTC CASTPRQGGYEQYF
few TRBJ1-6 TRBV5-4 . TGTGCCAGCAGCTTGAGAGATTCACCCCTCCACTTT CASSLRDSPLHF
. TRBJ1-1 TRBV7-9 . TGTGCCAGCAGCTTCCAGGGGAACACTGAAGCTTTCTTT CASSFQGNTEAFF
. TRBJ2-1 TRBV5-4 . TGTGCCAGCAGCTTGGTGCGGGACCCGGGGAATGAGCAGTTCTTC CASSLVRDPGNEQFF
. TRBJ1-4 TRBV10-3 TRBD1 TGTGCCTCACGAAATAGGGACAGGGTGTTTTTT CASRNRDRVFF
. TRBJ1-2 TRBV20-1 . TGCAGTGCTAGCGGCGGGAACACCTTC CSASGGNTF
once TRBJ1-1 TRBV6-1 . TGTGCCAGCAGTGAGCGCGGGATTTGGACTGAAGCTTTCTTT CASSERGIWTEAFF
. TRBJ2-1 TRBV5-4 TRBD1 TGTGCCAGCAGCCTCCTATCCGGGACAGGTTTACCCATGGGGCAGTTCTTC CASSLLSGTGLPMGQFF
. TRBJ2-7 TRBV9 TRBD2 TGTGCCAGCAGCGATAGCGGGGCGTCCTACGAGCAGTACTTC CASSDSGASYEQYF
. TRBJ1-2 TRBV5-4 TRBD1 TGTGCCAGCAGCTTAGGACAGGGTCCCTACTATGGCTACACCTTC CASSLGQGPYYGYTF
. TRBJ2-2 TRBV6-2/TRBV6-3 TRBD2 TGTGCCAGCAGTTACCTGGGCGGGGGGAACACCGGGGAGCTGTTTTTT CASSYLGGGNTGELFF
. TRBJ2-6 TRBV5-1 TRBD1 TGCGCCAGCAGCAGGACAGGGGGCAGCTCTGGGGCCAACGTCCTGACTTTC CASSRTGGSSGANVLTF
. TRBJ2-3 TRBV4-3 TRBD1 TGCGCCAGCAGCCAACAGGGGGCCACAGATACGCAGTATTTT CASSQQGATDTQYF
once TRBJ1-6 TRBV6-1 . TGTGCCAGCAGTGAAGTCGGGGGGTATAATTCACCCCTCCACTTT CASSEVGGYNSPLHF
. TRBJ2-5 TRBV9 . TGTGCCAGCAGCGTAGGGGACAACCAAGAGACCCAGTACTTC CASSVGDNQETQYF
. TRBJ2-5 TRBV19 . TGTGCCAGTAGTATACGCAGGGATCAAGAGACCCAGTACTTC CASSIRRDQETQYF
. TRBJ2-2 TRBV11-1 . TGTGCCAGCAGCCATCGGGGCGGGGAGCTGTTTTTT CASSHRGGELFF
few TRBJ2-7 TRBV29-1 TRBD1 TGCAGCGTTGAAGTTTCAGGGGGCGTCACCTACGAGCAGTACTTC CSVEVSGGVTYEQYF
. TRBJ1-1 TRBV2 TRBD1 TGTGCCAGCCAGATCAGGACAGGGGTGACCACTGAAGCTTTCTTT CASQIRTGVTTEAFF
. TRBJ1-6 TRBV5-1 . TGCGCCAGCAGCTTGGGAGACAGCCCTAATTCACCCCTCCACTTT CASSLGDSPNSPLHF
few TRBJ2-3 TRBV28 TRBD2 TGTGCCAGCAGAACTAGCGGGGGGTATCTGAGCACAGATACGCAGTATTTT CASRTSGGYLSTDTQYF
. TRBJ1-4 TRBV6-6 TRBD1 TGTGCCGGCGGACAGGGGCCTAATGAAAAACTGTTTTTT CAGGQGPNEKLFF
. TRBJ1-5 TRBV3-1/TRBV3-2 . TGTGCCAGCAGCCAGGCATATAGCAATCAGCCCCAGCATTTT CASSQAYSNQPQHF
. TRBJ2-2 TRBV7-3 TRBD1 TGTGCCAGCAGCTACGGACAGGGGACCGGGGAGCTGTTTTTT CASSYGQGTGELFF
. TRBJ1-3 TRBV28 TRBD1 TGTGCCAGCAGTCGACAGGGCAGTCGAAACACCATATATTTT CASSRQGSRNTIYF
once TRBJ2-5 TRBV6-2/TRBV6-3 . TGTGCCAGCAGTCGACAGCGACAAGAGACCCAGTACTTC CASSRQRQETQYF
. TRBJ1-1 TRBV5-1 . TGCGCCAGCAGCACAACCGGGTCCGGCATGAACACTGAAGCTTTCTTT CASSTTGSGMNTEAFF
. TRBJ1-2 TRBV30 . TGTGCCTGGAGTGGCGCGCCCAACCGCTACACCTTC CAWSGAPNRYTF
. TRBJ1-2 TRBV9 . TGTGCCAGCAGCGCCCAGGGTTTTGACGGCTACACCTTC CASSAQGFDGYTF
few TRBJ1-4 TRBV7-9 . TGTGCCAGCAGCTTAAGGCGCGGTCGGGATGAAAAACTGTTTTTT CASSLRRGRDEKLFF
. TRBJ1-1 TRBV15 . TGTGCCACCAGCAGAGATTCAGGGAACACTGAAGCTTTCTTT CATSRDSGNTEAFF
. TRBJ2-3 TRBV6-6 TRBD1 TGTGCCAGCAGAATAGGGTGGGACAGGGGATCAGATACGCAGTATTTT CASRIGWDRGSDTQYF
. TRBJ2-1 TRBV4-3 TRBD2 TGCGCCAGCAGCCACTCAGCGGGGGTCTACAATGAGCAGTTCTTC CASSHSAGVYNEQFF
. TRBJ1-2 TRBV6-1 . TGTGCCAGCAGTGAATTCGGGGACACCTATGGCTACACCTTC CASSEFGDTYGYTF
. TRBJ1-3 TRBV5-1 TRBD1 TGCGCCAGCAGCCAGGGACAGGGGTTTTCTGGAAACACCATATATTTT CASSQGQGFSGNTIYF
. TRBJ2-1 TRBV7-9 . TGTGCCAGCAGCACACTGACTGGTGGGGAGCAGTTCTTC CASSTLTGGEQFF
. TRBJ2-2 TRBV18 . TGTGCCAGCTCACCTTTTCTCGGCGGCACGAACACCGGGGAGCTGTTTTTT CASSPFLGGTNTGELFF
. TRBJ1-2 TRBV7-9 . TGTGCCAGCAGCTTATTAGGCAGGGATGTTAATGGCTACACCTTC CASSLLGRDVNGYTF
. TRBJ2-3 TRBV3-1/TRBV3-2 . TGTGCCAGCAGCCAAGGATCTCTAGCAACAGATACGCAGTATTTT CASSQGSLATDTQYF
. TRBJ1-6 TRBV6-1 . TGTGCCAGCAGTGAAGCGCACAGGCGGAATAATTCACCCCTCCACTTT CASSEAHRRNNSPLHF
. TRBJ1-4 TRBV6-5 TRBD1 TGTGCCAGCAAAAGACAGGGATTTAATGAAAAACTGTTTTTT CASKRQGFNEKLFF